This is a list of T cell receptor beta chains from one sample in a study of blood T cell repertoires in COVID-19. Sequenced by immunoSEQ multiplex PCR; TCRdb stores in-frame clones only, minus some. Of approximately 400,000 clones detected, roughly 90% appear once; the ten largest clones hold 1.2%. The sequencing input was peripheral blood. The receptors originated from a man aged 40-55 years with acute or convalescent COVID-19. The CDR3 runs from the conserved cysteine through the conserved F or W. A D gene is named only where the DNA matches it firmly. Size is stated for part of the rows, as once, few or many counts, or as a class when the clone is expanded.

J,D,V,size,DNA,CDR3
TRBJ1-6,.,TRBV4-3,few,TGCGCCAGCAGCCCCTCTAGGGGTAGAAATTCACCCCTCCACTTT,CASSPSRGRNSPLHF
TRBJ1-5,.,TRBV11-1,once,TGTGCCAGCAGCTCGGACATCGATCAGCCCCAGCATTTT,CASSSDIDQPQHF
TRBJ2-1,TRBD2,TRBV6-1,many,TGTGCCAGCAGTGTCTCCGGGACTAGCTATTACAATGAGCAGTTCTTC,CASSVSGTSYYNEQFF
TRBJ1-1,.,TRBV12-3/TRBV12-4,.,TGTGCCAGCAGTGTACAGGGGAACACTGAAGCTTTCTTT,CASSVQGNTEAFF
TRBJ1-1,.,TRBV10-3,.,TGTGCCATCAGTGAGGGCCGTATGAACACTGAAGCTTTCTTT,CAISEGRMNTEAFF
TRBJ1-1,TRBD1,TRBV28,.,TGTGCCACCCGGACAGGGATTGAAGCTTTCTTT,CATRTGIEAFF
TRBJ2-4,TRBD1,TRBV6-2/TRBV6-3,.,TGTGCCAGCAGTTATAATCCCCCGCGACAGGGTTTTATTCAGTACTTC,CASSYNPPRQGFIQYF
TRBJ1-2,.,TRBV4-2,.,TGTGCCAGCAGGGGTCAGGTGGGCTATGGCTACACCTTC,CASRGQVGYGYTF
TRBJ2-1,.,TRBV13,.,TGTGCCAGCAGCTTAGGCTCGCTCGGGGGGCCCAATGAGCAGTTCTTC,CASSLGSLGGPNEQFF
TRBJ2-2,.,TRBV5-1,.,TGCGCCTCCAAGGTAGCGGAGGGGAGCACCGGGGAGCTGTTTTTT,CASKVAEGSTGELFF
TRBJ1-1,TRBD1,TRBV5-6,.,TGTGCCAGCAGCCATAGGACAGGGGGCACTCACACTGAAGCTTTCTTT,CASSHRTGGTHTEAFF
TRBJ1-2,.,TRBV2,.,TGTGCCAGCGAATTTGATAGGGGGTCGTTCGGCTACACCTTC,CASEFDRGSFGYTF
TRBJ1-1,.,TRBV9,once,TGTGCCAGCAGCTACACGGGGGACACTGAAGCTTTCTTT,CASSYTGDTEAFF
TRBJ1-3,TRBD1,TRBV7-9,.,TGTGCCAGCAGCTTGGGGTCAGGGGGCTCTGGAAACACCATATATTTT,CASSLGSGGSGNTIYF
TRBJ1-3,.,TRBV27,.,TGTGCCAGCAGTTTATACGGGACCCTAGGGGGAATGGGTTTCTCTGGAAACACCATATATTTT,CASSLYGTLGGMGFSGNTIYF
TRBJ1-6,.,TRBV27,.,TGTGCCAGCAGTCCCCAGGGAATTCATGGTGGACCCCTCCACTTT,CASSPQGIHGGPLHF